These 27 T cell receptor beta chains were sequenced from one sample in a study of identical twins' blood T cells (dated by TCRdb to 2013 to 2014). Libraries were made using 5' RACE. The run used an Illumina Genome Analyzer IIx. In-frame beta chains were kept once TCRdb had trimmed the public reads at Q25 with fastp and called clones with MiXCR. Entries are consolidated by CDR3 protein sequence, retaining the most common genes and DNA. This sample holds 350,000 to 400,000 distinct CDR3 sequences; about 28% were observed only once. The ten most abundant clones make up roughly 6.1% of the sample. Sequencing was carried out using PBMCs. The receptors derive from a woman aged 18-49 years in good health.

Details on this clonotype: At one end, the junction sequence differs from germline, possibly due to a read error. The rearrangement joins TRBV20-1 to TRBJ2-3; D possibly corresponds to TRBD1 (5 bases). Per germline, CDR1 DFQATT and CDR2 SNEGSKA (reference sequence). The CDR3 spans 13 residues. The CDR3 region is CSAPRWGTDTRYF. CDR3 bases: TGCAGTGCCCCAAGGTGGGGCACAGATACGCGGTATTTT.

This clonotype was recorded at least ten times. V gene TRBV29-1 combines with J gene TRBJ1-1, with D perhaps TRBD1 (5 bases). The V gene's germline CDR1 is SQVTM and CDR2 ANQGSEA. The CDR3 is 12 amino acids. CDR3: CSGASLNTEAFF. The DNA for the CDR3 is TGCAGTGGGGCCAGCTTGAACACTGAAGCTTTCTTT.

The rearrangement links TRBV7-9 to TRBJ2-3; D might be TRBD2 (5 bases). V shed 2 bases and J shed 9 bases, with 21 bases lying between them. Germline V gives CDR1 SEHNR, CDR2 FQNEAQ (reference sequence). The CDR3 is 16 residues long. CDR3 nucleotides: TGTGCCAGCAGCTTATACGGGGAACCGGCCCTGCGGACGCAGTATTTT. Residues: CASSLYGEPALRTQYF.

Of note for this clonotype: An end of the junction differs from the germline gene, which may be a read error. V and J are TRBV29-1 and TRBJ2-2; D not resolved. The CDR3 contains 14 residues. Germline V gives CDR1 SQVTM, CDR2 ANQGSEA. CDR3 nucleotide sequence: TGCAACGTTGACCAAAGTACGAACACCGGGGAGCTGTTTTTT. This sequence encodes CNVDQSTNTGELFF.

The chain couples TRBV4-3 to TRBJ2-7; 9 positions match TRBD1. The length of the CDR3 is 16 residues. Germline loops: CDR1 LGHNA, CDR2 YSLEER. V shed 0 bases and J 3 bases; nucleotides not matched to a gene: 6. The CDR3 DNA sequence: TGCGCCAGCAGCCAAGATGTCGGGACAGGGCGCTACGAGCAGTACTTC. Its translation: CASSQDVGTGRYEQYF.

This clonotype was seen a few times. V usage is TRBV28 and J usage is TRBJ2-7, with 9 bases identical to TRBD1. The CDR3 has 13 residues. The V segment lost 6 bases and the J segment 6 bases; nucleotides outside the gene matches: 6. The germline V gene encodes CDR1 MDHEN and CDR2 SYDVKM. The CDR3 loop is CASRGGQGREQYF. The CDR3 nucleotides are TGTGCCAGCAGGGGGGGACAGGGCCGCGAGCAGTACTTC.

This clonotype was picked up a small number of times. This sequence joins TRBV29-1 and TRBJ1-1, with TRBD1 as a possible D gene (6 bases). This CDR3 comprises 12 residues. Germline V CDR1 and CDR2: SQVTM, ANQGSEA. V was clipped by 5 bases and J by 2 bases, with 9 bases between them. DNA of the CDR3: TGCAGCGTTAGGGGGTTCAACACTGAAGCTTTCTTT. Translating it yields CSVRGFNTEAFF.

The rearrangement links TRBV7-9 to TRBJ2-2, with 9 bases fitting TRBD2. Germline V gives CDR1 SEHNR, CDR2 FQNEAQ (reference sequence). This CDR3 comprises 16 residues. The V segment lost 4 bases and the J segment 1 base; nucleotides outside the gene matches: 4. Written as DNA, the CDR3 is TGTGCCAGCAGCTCCCGACTAGCGGAGAACACCGGGGAGCTGTTTTTT. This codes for CASSSRLAENTGELFF.

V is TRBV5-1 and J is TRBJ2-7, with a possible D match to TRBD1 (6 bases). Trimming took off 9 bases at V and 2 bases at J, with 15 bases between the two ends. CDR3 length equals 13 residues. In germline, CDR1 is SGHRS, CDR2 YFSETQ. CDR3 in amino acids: CATAQGTTYEQYF. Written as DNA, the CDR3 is TGCGCCACCGCCCAAGGGACAACCTACGAGCAGTACTTC.

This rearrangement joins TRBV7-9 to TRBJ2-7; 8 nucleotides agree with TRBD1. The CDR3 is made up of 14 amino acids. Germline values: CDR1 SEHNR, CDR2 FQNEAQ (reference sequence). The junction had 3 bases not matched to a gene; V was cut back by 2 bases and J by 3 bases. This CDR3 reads CASSLSDRGYEQYF. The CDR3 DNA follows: TGTGCCAGCAGCTTATCTGACAGGGGCTACGAGCAGTACTTC.

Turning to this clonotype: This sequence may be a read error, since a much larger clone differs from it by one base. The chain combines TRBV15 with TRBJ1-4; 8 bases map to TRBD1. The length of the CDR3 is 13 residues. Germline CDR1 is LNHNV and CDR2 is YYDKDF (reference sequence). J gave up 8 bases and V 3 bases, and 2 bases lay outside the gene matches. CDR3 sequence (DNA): TGTGCCACCAGCAGCAGACAGGGGGAAAAACTGTTTTTT. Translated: CATSSRQGEKLFF. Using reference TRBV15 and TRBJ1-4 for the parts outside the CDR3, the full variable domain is DAMVIQNPRYQVTQFGKPVTLSCSQTLNHNVMYWYQQKSSQAPKLLFHYYDKDFNNEADTPDNFQSRRPNTSFCFLDIRSPGLGDTAMYLCATSSRQGEKLFFGSGTQLSVL.

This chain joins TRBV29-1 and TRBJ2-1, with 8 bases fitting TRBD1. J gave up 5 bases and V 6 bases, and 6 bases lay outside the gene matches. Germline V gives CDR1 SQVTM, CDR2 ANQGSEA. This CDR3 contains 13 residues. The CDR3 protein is CSVVGTGNNEQFF. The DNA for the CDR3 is TGCAGCGTGGTCGGGACAGGAAACAATGAGCAGTTCTTC.

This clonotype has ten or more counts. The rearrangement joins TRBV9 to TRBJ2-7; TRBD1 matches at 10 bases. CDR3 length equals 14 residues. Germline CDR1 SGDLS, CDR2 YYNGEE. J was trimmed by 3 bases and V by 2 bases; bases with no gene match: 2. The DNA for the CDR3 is TGTGCCAGCAGCGTTGGGACAGGGGACTACGAGCAGTACTTC. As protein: CASSVGTGDYEQYF.

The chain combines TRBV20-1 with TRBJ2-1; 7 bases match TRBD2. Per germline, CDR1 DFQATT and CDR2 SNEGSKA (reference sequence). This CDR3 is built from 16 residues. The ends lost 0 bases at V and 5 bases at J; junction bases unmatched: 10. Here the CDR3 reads CSARDQGGSGHNEQFF. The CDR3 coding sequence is TGCAGTGCTAGAGATCAAGGCGGGAGTGGACACAATGAGCAGTTCTTC.

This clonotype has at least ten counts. CDR3 loop: CSGRTEVEAFF. DNA for the CDR3: TGCAGCGGTCGGACAGAAGTAGAAGCTTTCTTT. This rearrangement joins TRBV29-1 to TRBJ1-1, with a possible D match to TRBD1 (6 bases). Trimming took 7 bases from V and 8 from J, leaving 14 bases between them. The CDR3 is 11 residues long. The germline V gene has CDR1 SQVTM and CDR2 ANQGSEA.

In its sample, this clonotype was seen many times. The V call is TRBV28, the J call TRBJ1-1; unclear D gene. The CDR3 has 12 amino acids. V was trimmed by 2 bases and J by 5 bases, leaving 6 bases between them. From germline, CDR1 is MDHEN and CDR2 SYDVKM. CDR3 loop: CASSLGLTEAFF. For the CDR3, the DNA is TGTGCCAGCAGTTTAGGGCTGACTGAAGCTTTCTTT. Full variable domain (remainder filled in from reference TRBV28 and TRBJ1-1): DVKVTQSSRYLVKRTGEKVFLECVQDMDHENMFWYRQDPGLGLRLIYFSYDVKMKEKGDIPEGYSVSREKKERFSLILESASTNQTSMYLCASSLGLTEAFFGQGTRLTVV.

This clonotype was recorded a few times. The CDR3 sequence is CASGSFGTGFSNQPQHF. CDR3 bases: TGTGCTAGTGGTTCCTTCGGGACAGGGTTTAGCAATCAGCCCCAGCATTTT. The V call is TRBV12-5, the J call TRBJ1-5; 9 positions match TRBD1. This CDR3 region has 17 residues. Trimming removed 4 bases from V and 0 bases from J; junction bases left unmatched: 7. Germline CDR1 is LGHNT and CDR2 is FRNRAP.

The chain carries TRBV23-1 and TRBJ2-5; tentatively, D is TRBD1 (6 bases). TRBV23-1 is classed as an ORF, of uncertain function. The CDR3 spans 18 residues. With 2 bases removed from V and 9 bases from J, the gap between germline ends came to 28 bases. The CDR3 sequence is CASSQKWDANGQPLAQYF. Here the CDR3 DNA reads TGCGCCAGCAGTCAAAAATGGGACGCAAATGGACAGCCCTTGGCCCAGTACTTC.

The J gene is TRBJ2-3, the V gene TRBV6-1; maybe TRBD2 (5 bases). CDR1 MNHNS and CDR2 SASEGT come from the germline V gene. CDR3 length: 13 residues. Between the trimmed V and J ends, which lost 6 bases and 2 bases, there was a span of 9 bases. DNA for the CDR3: TGTGCCAGCAGGAGAGACTACACAGATACGCAGTATTTT. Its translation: CASRRDYTDTQYF.

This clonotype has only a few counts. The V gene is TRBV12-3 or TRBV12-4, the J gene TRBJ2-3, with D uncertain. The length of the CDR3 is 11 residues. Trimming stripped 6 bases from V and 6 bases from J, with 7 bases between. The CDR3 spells CASRQRDTQYF. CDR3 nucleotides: TGTGCCAGCAGGCAACGGGATACGCAGTATTTT.

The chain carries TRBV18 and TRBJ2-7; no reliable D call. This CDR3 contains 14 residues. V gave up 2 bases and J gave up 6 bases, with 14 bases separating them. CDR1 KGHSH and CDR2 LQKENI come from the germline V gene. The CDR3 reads CASSPNHSPSEQYF. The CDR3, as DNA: TGTGCCAGCTCACCAAATCATTCCCCGAGCGAGCAGTACTTC.

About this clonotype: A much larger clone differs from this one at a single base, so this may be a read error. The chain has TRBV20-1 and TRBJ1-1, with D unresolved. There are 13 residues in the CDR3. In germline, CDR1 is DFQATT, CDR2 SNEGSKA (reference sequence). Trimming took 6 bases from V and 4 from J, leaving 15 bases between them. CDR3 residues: CSASSRGFTEAFF. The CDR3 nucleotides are TGCAGTGCCTCATCACGGGGTTTCACTGAAGCTTTCTTT.

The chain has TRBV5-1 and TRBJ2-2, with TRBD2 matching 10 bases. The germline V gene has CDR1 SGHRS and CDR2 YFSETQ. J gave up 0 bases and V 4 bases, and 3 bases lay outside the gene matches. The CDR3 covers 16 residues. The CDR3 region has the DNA TGCGCCAGCAGCAAGGGACTAGCGACGAACACCGGGGAGCTGTTTTTT. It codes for CASSKGLATNTGELFF. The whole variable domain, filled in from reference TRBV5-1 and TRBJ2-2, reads KAGVTQTPRYLIKTRGQQVTLSCSPISGHRSVSWYQQTPGQGLQFLFEYFSETQRNKGNFPGRFSGRQFSNSRSEMNVSTLELGDSALYLCASSKGLATNTGELFFGEGSRLTVL.

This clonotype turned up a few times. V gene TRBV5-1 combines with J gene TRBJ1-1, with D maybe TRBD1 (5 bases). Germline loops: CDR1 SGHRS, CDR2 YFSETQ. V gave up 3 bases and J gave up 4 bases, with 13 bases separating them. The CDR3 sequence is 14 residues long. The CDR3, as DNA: TGCGCCAGCAGCTGGGGGGGTTTCGGCACTGAAGCTTTCTTT. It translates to CASSWGGFGTEAFF.

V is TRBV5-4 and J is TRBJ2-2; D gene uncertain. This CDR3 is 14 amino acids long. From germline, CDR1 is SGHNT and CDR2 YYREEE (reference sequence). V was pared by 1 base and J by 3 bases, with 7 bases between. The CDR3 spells CASSLFQHTGELFF. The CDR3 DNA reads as TGTGCCAGCAGCTTGTTCCAACACACCGGGGAGCTGTTTTTT.

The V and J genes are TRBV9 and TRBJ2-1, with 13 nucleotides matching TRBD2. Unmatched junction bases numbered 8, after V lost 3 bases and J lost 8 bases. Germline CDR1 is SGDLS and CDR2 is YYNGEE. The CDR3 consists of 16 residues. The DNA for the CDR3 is TGTGCCAGCAGCGCAAGGACTAGCGGGAGAGGGGATGAGCAGTTCTTC. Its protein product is CASSARTSGRGDEQFF.

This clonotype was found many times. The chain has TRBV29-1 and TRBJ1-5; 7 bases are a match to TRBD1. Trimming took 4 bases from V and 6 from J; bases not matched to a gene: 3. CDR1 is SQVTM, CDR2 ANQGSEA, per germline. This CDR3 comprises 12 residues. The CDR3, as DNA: TGCAGCGTTGCCCACAGGGGTCAGCCCCAGCATTTT. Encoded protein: CSVAHRGQPQHF.